The 19 T cell receptor beta chains in this list originate from one sample, sequenced in a study of T-cell reconstitution after alpha-beta-depleted transplantation in children. Using unique molecular identifiers, the investigators prepared the TCRbeta library. TCRdb reanalysed the PCR reads using MiXCR and keeps one entry per CDR3 protein. The sample has over 550,000 distinct CDR3 sequences; about 11% are singletons. The sequencing used PBMCs from the stem cell graft donor, collected from the stem cell graft. The receptor set was obtained from a human donor who donated a stem cell graft to a child with acute myeloid leukemia.

This chain connects TRBV4-2 to TRBJ2-1; weak D call: TRBD2 (6 bases). This CDR3 contains 16 residues. V was clipped by 5 bases and J by 6 bases, with 20 bases between them. The germline gives CDR1 LGHNA, CDR2 YNFKEQ. CDR3 in amino acids: CASSTGGLAQGNEQFF. In DNA, the CDR3 is TGTGCCAGCAGCACCGGGGGACTCGCGCAGGGCAATGAGCAGTTCTTC.

The CDR3 loop is CASSPGTGPLGGYTF. The DNA for the CDR3 is TGCGCCAGCAGCCCGGGGACAGGGCCCCTGGGAGGCTACACCTTC. The chain carries TRBV5-1 and TRBJ1-2; 9 positions match TRBD1. Germline loops: CDR1 SGHRS, CDR2 YFSETQ. The CDR3 length is 15 residues. V was clipped by 4 bases and J by 8 bases; unmatched bases: 12.

As for this clonotype: One end of the junction is discordant with germline, which a read error may explain. The gene calls are TRBV6-5 and TRBJ2-7, with a weak D call TRBD2 (6 bases). Germline V CDR1 and CDR2: MNHEY, SVGAGI. This CDR3 has 15 residues. The CDR3 region is CAGSYGGGKPYEQYF. The CDR3 nucleotides are TGTGCCGGCAGTTACGGTGGCGGGAAGCCCTACGAGCAGTACTTC.

In this sample, this clonotype turned up a few times. The genes are TRBV7-2 and TRBJ2-2; tentatively, D is TRBD2 (5 bases). Germline V gives CDR1 SGHTA, CDR2 FQGNSA. The CDR3 consists of 15 residues. V lost 0 bases to trimming and J lost 4 bases, with 9 bases between them. The CDR3 sequence is CASSLAAEGTGELFF. As DNA, the CDR3 is TGTGCCAGCAGCTTAGCGGCCGAGGGCACCGGGGAGCTGTTTTTT.

The gene calls are TRBV9 and TRBJ2-3, with a possible D match to TRBD2 (6 bases). Between the trimmed V and J ends, which lost 5 bases and 1 base, there was a span of 17 bases. This CDR3 region has 16 residues. Per the germline V gene, CDR1 is SGDLS and CDR2 is YYNGEE. In nucleotides, the CDR3 is TGTGCCAGCAGTCGTCTAGCGCCCACCGGCACAGATACGCAGTATTTT. Protein: CASSRLAPTGTDTQYF.

This clonotype came up a few times. The CDR3 is CASRRKTGGSEKLFF. The CDR3 DNA sequence: TGTGCCAGCAGACGAAAGACAGGGGGAAGTGAAAAACTGTTTTTT. V usage is TRBV6-5 and J usage is TRBJ1-4; the match to TRBD1 covers 9 bases. There are 15 residues in the CDR3. Germline CDR1 and CDR2: MNHEY and SVGAGI. The V gene end was trimmed by 6 bases and the J gene end by 7 bases; junction bases not matched to a gene: 9.

This clonotype was seen a few times. This sequence joins TRBV5-1 and TRBJ2-1, with no clear D. Trimming pared 4 bases from V and 10 bases from J, leaving 15 bases between. The CDR3 contains 13 residues. Germline CDR1 and CDR2: SGHRS and YFSETQ. CDR3 coding DNA: TGCGCCAGCAGCCCCCTCCCTTCATGGGAGCAGTTCTTC. Translation gives CASSPLPSWEQFF.

Turning to this clonotype: With a much larger clone just one base away, this may be a read error. The chain links TRBV4-2 to TRBJ2-7; no firm D call. V was trimmed by 2 bases and J by 3 bases, leaving 11 bases between them. This CDR3 is built from 14 residues. Germline V gene lookup returns CDR1 LGHNA and CDR2 YNFKEQ. The CDR3: CASSQFDESYEQYF. CDR3 DNA: TGTGCCAGCAGCCAATTTGACGAGAGCTACGAGCAGTACTTC.

The V gene is TRBV7-2, the J gene TRBJ2-3, with D unresolved. Germline CDR1 and CDR2: SGHTA and FQGNSA. V lost 2 bases, J lost 2 bases, and 11 bases lay in between. CDR3 length equals 15 residues. CDR3 in amino acids: CASSLQVFSTDTQYF. In nucleotides, the CDR3 is TGTGCCAGCAGCTTACAGGTTTTTTCCACAGATACGCAGTATTTT.

The table lists this clonotype with many counts. The chain is built from TRBV29-1 and TRBJ1-4; TRBD1 matches at 7 bases. The length of the CDR3 is 11 residues. The germline V gene has CDR1 SQVTM and CDR2 ANQGSEA. V trimming: 3 bases; J trimming: 14 bases; junction bases outside the gene matches: 6. Written as DNA, the CDR3 is TGCAGCGTTGACCAGGGGGTGGGGCTGTTTTTT. Its protein product is CSVDQGVGLFF. Drawing the rest from reference TRBV29-1 and TRBJ1-4, the complete variable domain is SAVISQKPSRDICQRGTSLTIQCQVDSQVTMMFWYRQQPGQSLTLIATANQGSEATYESGFVIDKFPISRPNLTFSTLTVSNMSPEDSSIYLCSVDQGVGLFFGSGTQLSVL.

This clonotype was detected only a few times. The chain links TRBV6-5 to TRBJ2-5; 7 nucleotides line up with TRBD2. In germline, CDR1 is MNHEY, CDR2 SVGAGI. The CDR3 is made up of 15 amino acids. V was pared by 1 base and J by 4 bases, with 6 bases of the junction left unmatched. CDR3 nucleotide sequence: TGTGCCAGCAGTTACTTGGGACCGGGAGGAGAGACCCAGTACTTC. This codes for CASSYLGPGGETQYF.

This clonotype occurred a few times. The chain employs TRBV28 and TRBJ2-7; 9 nucleotides agree with TRBD2. Germline V gene data show CDR1 as MDHEN and CDR2 as SYDVKM. Germline trimming cut 4 bases from V and 5 bases from J; bases unmatched to any gene: 9. The CDR3 covers 15 residues. CDR3 loop: CASSSVAGDHHEQYF. The CDR3 nucleotides are TGTGCCAGCAGTTCCGTAGCGGGAGATCATCACGAGCAGTACTTC.

This clonotype appeared a few times. V is TRBV20-1 and J is TRBJ2-3, with TRBD2 matching over 7 bases. The V gene end was trimmed by 0 bases and the J gene end by 5 bases; junction bases not matched to a gene: 8. Germline assignment: CDR1 DFQATT and CDR2 SNEGSKA (reference sequence). This CDR3 is 15 amino acids long. CDR3 DNA: TGCAGTGCTAGAGAGTCTAGCGGTGGTGGAGATACGCAGTATTTT. It codes for CSARESSGGGDTQYF.

The rearrangement joins TRBV14 to TRBJ2-7; D ambiguous. The V gene lost 0 bases and the J gene lost 0 bases, with 9 bases spanning the gap. CDR1 is SGHDN and CDR2 is FVKESK in the germline V gene. The CDR3 runs 15 residues. The CDR3 nucleotides are TGTGCCAGCAGCCAAGATAGGATAAGCTCCTACGAGCAGTACTTC. It codes for CASSQDRISSYEQYF.

This clonotype was counted only a few times. This chain links TRBV7-2 with TRBJ2-1; 8 bases align to TRBD2. This CDR3 comprises 17 residues. V shed 0 bases and J 10 bases; nucleotides not matched to a gene: 14. Germline V gene data show CDR1 as SGHTA and CDR2 as FQGNSA. The CDR3 nucleotides read TGTGCCAGCAGCTTAGCGTGGGAAGCGGGGGTAAATGCGGAGCAGTTCTTC. The encoded protein is CASSLAWEAGVNAEQFF.

There are a few counts of this clonotype. The CDR3 reads CASSQNGRTDTQYF. CDR3 nucleotides: TGTGCCAGCAGTCAGAACGGACGCACAGATACGCAGTATTTT. The J gene is TRBJ2-3, the V gene TRBV6-1; D not resolved. V was trimmed by 5 bases and J by 1 base, leaving 10 bases between them. Germline-derived CDR1 and CDR2 are MNHNS and SASEGT. The CDR3 loop spans 14 amino acids.

This clonotype was recorded at least ten times. The V call is TRBV7-2, the J call TRBJ1-5, with no clear D. Trimming cost V 6 bases and J 2 bases, with 5 bases left between them. The CDR3 sequence is 12 residues long. Germline assignment: CDR1 SGHTA and CDR2 FQGNSA. The chain's CDR3 is CASRLGNQPQHF. The CDR3 nucleotides are TGTGCCAGCAGACTGGGCAATCAGCCCCAGCATTTT.

This clonotype was counted between two and nine times. This chain joins TRBV27 and TRBJ1-2; 7 nucleotides agree with TRBD1. This CDR3 region has 16 residues. Looked up from germline, CDR1 is MNHEY and CDR2 is SMNVEV (reference sequence). The V gene end was trimmed by 6 bases and the J gene end by 0 bases; junction bases not matched to a gene: 10. CDR3 amino acids: CASRYIGQAANYGYTF. The CDR3 nucleotides read TGTGCCAGCAGGTACATTGGACAGGCAGCTAACTATGGCTACACCTTC.

This clonotype was seen only a few times. The chain recombines TRBV7-2 with TRBJ2-5; no definite D call. Germline V lookup: CDR1 SGHTA, CDR2 FQGNSA. V was trimmed by 5 bases and J by 5 bases, leaving 12 bases between them. This CDR3 spans 13 amino acids. This chain's CDR3 is CASSLGRSETQYF. CDR3 DNA sequence: TGTGCCAGCAGCCTAGGACGATCGGAGACCCAGTACTTC.